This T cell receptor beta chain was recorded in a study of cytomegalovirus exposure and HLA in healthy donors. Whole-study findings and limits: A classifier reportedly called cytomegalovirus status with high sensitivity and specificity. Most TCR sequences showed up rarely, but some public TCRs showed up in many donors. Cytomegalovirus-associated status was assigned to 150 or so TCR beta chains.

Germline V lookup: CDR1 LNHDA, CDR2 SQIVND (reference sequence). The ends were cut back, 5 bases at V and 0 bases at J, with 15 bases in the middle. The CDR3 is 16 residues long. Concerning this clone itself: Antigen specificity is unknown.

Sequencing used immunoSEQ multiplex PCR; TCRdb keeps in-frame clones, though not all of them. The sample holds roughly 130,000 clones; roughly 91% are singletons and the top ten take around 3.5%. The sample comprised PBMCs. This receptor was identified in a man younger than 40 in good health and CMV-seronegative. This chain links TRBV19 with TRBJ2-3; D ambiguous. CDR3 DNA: TGTGCCAGTAGTCCAACGACATTATCTAGCACAGATACGCAGTATTTT. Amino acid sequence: CASSPTTLSSTDTQYF.